The rows below give T cell receptor beta chains drawn from one sample of a study of cytomegalovirus exposure and HLA in healthy donors. Measured with immunoSEQ multiplex PCR; TCRdb has only the in-frame clones, and not every one. The sample includes around 250,000 clones, 80% to 95% of them seen just once. The sequencing sample was made of PBMCs. These receptors came from a woman aged 25 to 39 in good health and CMV-seronegative. Both conserved end residues are part of each CDR3. The D gene is left open where the match is weak.

TRBV4-1	TRBD1	TRBJ1-2	17	TGCGCCAGCAGCCCCGGGACAGCCGGGGGGCGGTTCTATGGCTACACCTTC	CASSPGTAGGRFYGYTF
TRBV27	NA	TRBJ2-5	13	TGTGCCAGCAGAGAACTAGCTTCAGTGACCCAGTACTTC	CASRELASVTQYF
TRBV14	NA	TRBJ2-5	14	TGTGCCAGCAGCCAACCTCTAGCTCCAGAGACCCAGTACTTC	CASSQPLAPETQYF
TRBV14	NA	TRBJ2-3	14	TGTGCCAGCAGCCAGGGGGCGAGCACAGATACGCAGTATTTT	CASSQGASTDTQYF
TRBV7-9	NA	TRBJ1-4	19	TGTGCCAGCAGGCCTCAGGGGACCGACGGGGTAGCGACTAATGAAAAACTGTTTTTT	CASRPQGTDGVATNEKLFF
TRBV10-3	NA	TRBJ2-5	13	TGTGCCATCAAGGCAGGGGTTCAAGAGACCCAGTACTTC	CAIKAGVQETQYF
TRBV7-2	TRBD1	TRBJ2-7	15	TGTGCCAGCAGCCGGGGACAGGGCGGGTTCTACGAGCAGTACTTC	CASSRGQGGFYEQYF
TRBV7-8	NA	TRBJ1-2	16	TGTGCCAGCAGCTTAGCCATCGACAGTCTTAACTATGGCTACACCTTC	CASSLAIDSLNYGYTF
TRBV7-9	TRBD2	TRBJ2-1	16	TGTGCCAGCAGCTTAGTTCCAGCGGGAGGGTACGATGAGCAGTTCTTC	CASSLVPAGGYDEQFF
TRBV28	TRBD1	TRBJ1-2	14	TGTGCCAGCAGTCCGGGACAGACAAACTATGGCTACACCTTC	CASSPGQTNYGYTF
TRBV9	NA	TRBJ1-4	16	TGTGCCAGCAGCCCGTCCGGACGGAGTAGTAATGAAAAACTGTTTTTT	CASSPSGRSSNEKLFF
TRBV11-2	TRBD1	TRBJ2-3	15	TGTGCCAGCAGCTCTTGGACAGGCAGCACAGATACGCAGTATTTT	CASSSWTGSTDTQYF
TRBV28	NA	TRBJ1-2	14	TGTGCCAGCAGTTTCGGAGTAGGCAACTATGGCTACACCTTC	CASSFGVGNYGYTF